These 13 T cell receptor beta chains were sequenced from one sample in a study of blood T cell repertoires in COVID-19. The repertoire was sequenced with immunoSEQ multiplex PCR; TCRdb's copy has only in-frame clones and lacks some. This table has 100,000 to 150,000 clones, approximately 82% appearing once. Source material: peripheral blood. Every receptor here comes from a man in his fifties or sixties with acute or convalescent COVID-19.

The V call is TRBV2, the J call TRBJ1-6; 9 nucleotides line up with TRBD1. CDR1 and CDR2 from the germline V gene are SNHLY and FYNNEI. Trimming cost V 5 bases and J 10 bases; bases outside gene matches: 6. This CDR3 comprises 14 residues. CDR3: CASSYRGPGSPLHF. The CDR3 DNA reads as TGTGCCAGCAGTTACAGGGGGCCAGGGTCACCCCTCCACTTT.

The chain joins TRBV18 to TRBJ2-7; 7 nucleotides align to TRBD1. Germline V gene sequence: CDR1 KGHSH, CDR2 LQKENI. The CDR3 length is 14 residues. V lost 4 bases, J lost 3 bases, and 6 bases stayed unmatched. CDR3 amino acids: CASSQGSGGYEQYF. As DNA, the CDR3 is TGTGCCAGCTCACAGGGGTCAGGGGGCTACGAGCAGTACTTC. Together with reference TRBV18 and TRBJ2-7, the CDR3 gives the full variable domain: NAGVMQNPRHLVRRRGQEARLRCSPMKGHSHVYWYRQLPEEGLKFMVYLQKENIIDESGMPKERFSAEFPKEGPSILRIQQVVRGDSAAYFCASSQGSGGYEQYFGPGTRLTVT.

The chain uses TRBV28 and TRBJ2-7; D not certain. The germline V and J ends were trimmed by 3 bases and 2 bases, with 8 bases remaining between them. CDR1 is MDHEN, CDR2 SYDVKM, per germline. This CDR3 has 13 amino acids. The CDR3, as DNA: TGTGCCAGCAGTTTTGGTCAGGCCTACGAGCAGTACTTC. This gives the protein CASSFGQAYEQYF.

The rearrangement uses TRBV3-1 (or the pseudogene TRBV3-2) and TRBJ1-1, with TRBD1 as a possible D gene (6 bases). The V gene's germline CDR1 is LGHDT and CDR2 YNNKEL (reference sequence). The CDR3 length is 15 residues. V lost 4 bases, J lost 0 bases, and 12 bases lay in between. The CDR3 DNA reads TGTGCCAGCAGCCCGAGGACAGCCATGAACACTGAAGCTTTCTTT. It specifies CASSPRTAMNTEAFF.

The CDR3 loop reads CASSQVAAYDEQFF. The CDR3 DNA reads TGTGCCAGCAGCCAAGTGGCGGCTTACGATGAGCAGTTCTTC. The J gene is TRBJ2-1, the V gene TRBV3-1 (or the pseudogene TRBV3-2), with no clear D. Per the germline V gene, CDR1 is LGHDT and CDR2 is YNNKEL (reference sequence). This CDR3 spans 14 amino acids. Trimming removed 1 base at V and 8 bases at J, with 12 bases between.

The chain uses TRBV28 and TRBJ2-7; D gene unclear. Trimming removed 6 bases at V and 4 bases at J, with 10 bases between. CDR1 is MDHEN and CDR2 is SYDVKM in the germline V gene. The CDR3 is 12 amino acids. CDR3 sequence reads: CASRNTVYEQYF. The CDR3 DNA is TGTGCCAGCAGAAATACAGTTTACGAGCAGTACTTC.

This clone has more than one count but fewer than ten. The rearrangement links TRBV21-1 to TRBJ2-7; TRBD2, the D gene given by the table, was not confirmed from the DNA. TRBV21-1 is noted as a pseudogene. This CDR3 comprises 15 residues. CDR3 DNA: TGTGCCAGCAGCAAATGGCCAGCGCCGAGCTACGAGCAGTACTTC. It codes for CASSKWPAPSYEQYF.

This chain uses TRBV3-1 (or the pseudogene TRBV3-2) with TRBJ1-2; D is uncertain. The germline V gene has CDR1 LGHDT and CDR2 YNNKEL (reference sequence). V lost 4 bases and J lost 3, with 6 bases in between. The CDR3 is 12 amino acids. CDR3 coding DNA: TGTGCCAGCAGCCTTGAGGACTATGGCTACACCTTC. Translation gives CASSLEDYGYTF.

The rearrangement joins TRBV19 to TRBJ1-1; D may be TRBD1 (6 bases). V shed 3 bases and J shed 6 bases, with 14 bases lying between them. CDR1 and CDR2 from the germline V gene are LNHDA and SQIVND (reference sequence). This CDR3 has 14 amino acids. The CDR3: CASSMAGGRSEAFF. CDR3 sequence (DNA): TGTGCCAGTAGTATGGCGGGGGGCCGATCTGAAGCTTTCTTT.

The CDR3 sequence: CASSFEGRTEAFF. The CDR3, as DNA: TGCGCCAGCAGCTTTGAAGGGAGAACTGAAGCTTTCTTT. The chain is built from TRBV5-1 and TRBJ1-1; D is uncertain. V was pared by 2 bases and J by 5 bases, with 10 bases between. The CDR3 is made up of 13 amino acids. The germline V gene has CDR1 SGHRS and CDR2 YFSETQ.

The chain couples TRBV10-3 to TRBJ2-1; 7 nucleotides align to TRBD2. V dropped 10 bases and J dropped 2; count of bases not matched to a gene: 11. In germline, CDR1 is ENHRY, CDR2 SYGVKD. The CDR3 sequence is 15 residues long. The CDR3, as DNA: TGTGCCACGACACATACGGGAGGTACCTACAATGAGCAGTTCTTC. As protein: CATTHTGGTYNEQFF.

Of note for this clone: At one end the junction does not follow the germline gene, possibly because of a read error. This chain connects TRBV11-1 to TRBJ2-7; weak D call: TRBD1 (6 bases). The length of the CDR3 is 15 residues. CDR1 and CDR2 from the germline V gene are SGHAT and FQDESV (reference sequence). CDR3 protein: CASSLAPGHSYGQYF. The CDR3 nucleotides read TGTGCCAGCAGCTTAGCGCCGGGACACTCCTACGGGCAGTACTTC.

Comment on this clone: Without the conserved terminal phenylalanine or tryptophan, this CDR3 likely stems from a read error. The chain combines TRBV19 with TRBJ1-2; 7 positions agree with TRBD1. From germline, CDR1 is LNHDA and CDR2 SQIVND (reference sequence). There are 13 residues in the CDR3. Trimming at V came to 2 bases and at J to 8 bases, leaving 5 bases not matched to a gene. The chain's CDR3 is CASSITGDTGYTL. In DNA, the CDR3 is TGTGCCAGTAGTATAACAGGGGACACCGGCTACACCCTC.